Listed below are T cell receptor beta chains from one sample, sequenced in a study of early T cells in non-severe SARS-CoV-2 infection. In TCRdb, the 5' RACE reads were re-called with MiXCR into one record per CDR3 protein. The table shows 55,000 to 80,000 distinct CDR3 sequences, with approximately 12% occurring only once. The sample consisted of whole blood, taken at baseline. These receptors were obtained from an adult who was a healthcare worker with PCR-confirmed SARS-CoV-2 infection or an uninfected control (not recorded which). Both conserved end residues are part of each CDR3. A D gene is named only where the DNA matches it firmly. Clone size is not always given. Where it is, it says once, few, many or a class for expanded clones.

>TRBJ1-3|TRBD1|TRBV29-1|few
CSVPGDSSGNTIYF
TGCAGCGTCCCAGGGGACAGCTCTGGAAACACCATATATTTT
>TRBJ2-1|TRBD2|TRBV6-6|NA
CASSYMRGGDEQFF
TGTGCCAGCAGTTACATGCGGGGGGGCGATGAGCAGTTCTTC
>TRBJ2-7|TRBD2|TRBV6-2/TRBV6-3|NA
CASSYGTSGYEQYF
TGTGCCAGCAGTTACGGGACTAGCGGGTACGAGCAGTACTTC
>TRBJ1-2|NA|TRBV2|few
CASMRPAKGYTF
TGTGCCAGCATGAGGCCAGCTAAGGGCTACACCTTC
>TRBJ1-2|NA|TRBV7-2|NA
CASSLGRTEYGYTF
TGTGCCAGCAGCTTAGGACGGACGGAGTATGGCTACACCTTC
>TRBJ2-1|TRBD1|TRBV29-1|NA
CSVATGMNEQFF
TGCAGCGTAGCGACAGGGATGAATGAGCAGTTCTTC
>TRBJ2-2|NA|TRBV7-9|few
CASSRGATGELFF
TGTGCCAGCAGCCGGGGGGCCACCGGGGAGCTGTTTTTT
>TRBJ1-6|NA|TRBV7-2|NA
CASAAHYNSPLHF
TGTGCCAGCGCAGCACATTATAATTCACCCCTCCACTTT
>TRBJ2-1|TRBD1|TRBV29-1|many
CSVDGTDNEQFF
TGCAGCGTTGACGGGACAGACAATGAGCAGTTCTTC
>TRBJ2-3|NA|TRBV6-1|NA
CASSEPGEGTDTQYF
TGTGCCAGCAGTGAGCCAGGGGAGGGCACAGATACGCAGTATTTT
>TRBJ1-2|TRBD1|TRBV7-2|NA
CASSYGQGVYGYTF
TGTGCCAGCAGCTATGGACAGGGAGTCTATGGCTACACCTTC
>TRBJ2-1|NA|TRBV18|few
CASSPGGGTDNEQFF
TGTGCCAGCTCACCCGGGGGCGGGACTGACAATGAGCAGTTCTTC
>TRBJ2-7|TRBD2|TRBV7-9|few
CASSLVASGLSSGRYEQYF
TGTGCCAGCAGTCTAGTGGCTAGCGGGTTATCCAGCGGGCGCTACGAGCAGTACTTC
>TRBJ1-6|NA|TRBV12-3/TRBV12-4|NA
CASSYYDNSPLHF
TGTGCCAGCAGTTATTACGACAATTCACCCCTCCACTTT
>TRBJ2-7|NA|TRBV6-5|NA
CASSYFPGYEQYF
TGTGCCAGCAGTTACTTCCCAGGGTACGAGCAGTACTTC
>TRBJ2-2|TRBD1|TRBV6-1|few
CASSQPGQGAGELFF
TGTGCCAGCAGTCAGCCGGGACAGGGGGCCGGGGAGCTGTTTTTT
>TRBJ2-1|NA|TRBV29-1|few
CSVVGPGGDEQFF
NA
>TRBJ2-2|TRBD2|TRBV20-1|NA
CSARTSGSSAGELFF
TGCAGTGCTAGAACTAGCGGGAGTTCGGCCGGGGAGCTGTTTTTT
>TRBJ2-7|TRBD1|TRBV15|NA
CATSRVRDSPYEQYF
TGTGCCACCAGCAGAGTACGGGACAGCCCCTACGAGCAGTACTTC
>TRBJ2-7|TRBD2|TRBV28|NA
CASSPFGLAGKYEQYF
TGTGCCAGCAGCCCCTTTGGACTAGCTGGGAAGTACGAGCAGTACTTC
>TRBJ2-5|NA|TRBV7-9|NA
CASSLAWSQGQETQYF
TGTGCCAGCAGCTTAGCTTGGTCCCAGGGCCAAGAGACCCAGTACTTC
>TRBJ2-3|NA|TRBV6-1|many
CASMRGTDTDTQYF
TGTGCCAGCATGCGAGGGACGGACACAGATACGCAGTATTTT
>TRBJ2-2|NA|TRBV7-9|few
CASSLILTGELFF
TGTGCCAGCAGCTTAATTCTCACCGGGGAGCTGTTTTTT
>TRBJ2-2|NA|TRBV24-1|few
CATSDWTGDTGELFF
TGTGCCACCAGTGACTGGACTGGGGACACCGGGGAGCTGTTTTTT
>TRBJ2-5|TRBD2|TRBV11-2|few
CASRMTSGRGWETQYF
TGTGCCAGCAGAATGACTAGCGGGAGAGGCTGGGAGACCCAGTACTTC
>TRBJ2-3|TRBD2|TRBV10-3|few
CAITLAGTDTQYF
TGTGCCATCACTCTAGCGGGGACAGATACGCAGTATTTT
>TRBJ2-3|TRBD2|TRBV5-1|many
CASSLAGGSTDTQYF
TGTGCCAGCAGTCTAGCGGGAGGGAGCACAGATACGCAGTATTTT
>TRBJ2-5|NA|TRBV12-3/TRBV12-4|NA
CASTSEFRNQETQYF
TGTGCCAGCACATCGGAATTTCGTAACCAAGAGACCCAGTACTTC
>TRBJ1-5|NA|TRBV28|few
CASSIPGQPQHF
TGTGCCAGCAGTATTCCGGGTCAGCCCCAGCATTTT
>TRBJ2-2|TRBD1|TRBV27|many
CASEATGGGPPNTGELFF
TGTGCCAGCGAAGCGACAGGGGGCGGTCCCCCGAACACCGGGGAGCTGTTTTTT
>TRBJ1-6|NA|TRBV4-3|few
CASSQGSSYNSPLHF
TGCGCCAGCAGCCAAGGGAGCTCCTATAATTCACCCCTCCACTTT
>TRBJ2-4|NA|TRBV20-1|NA
CSARRPDAKNIQYF
TGCAGTGCTAGAAGACCAGATGCCAAAAACATTCAGTACTTC
>TRBJ1-4|TRBD1|TRBV7-2|few
CASSSQGQGSEKLFF
TGTGCCAGCAGCTCCCAGGGACAGGGTTCTGAAAAACTGTTTTTT
>TRBJ1-2|NA|TRBV2|many
CASSDPNPGYGYTF
TGTGCCAGCAGTGATCCCAACCCCGGCTATGGCTACACCTTC
>TRBJ2-1|TRBD2|TRBV7-2|NA
CASTLAGGGNEQFF
TGTGCCAGCACCTTAGCGGGGGGCGGAAATGAGCAGTTCTTC
>TRBJ2-3|NA|TRBV9|NA
CASSAISTDTQYF
TGTGCCAGCAGCGCAATAAGCACAGATACGCAGTATTTT
>TRBJ1-1|NA|TRBV6-2/TRBV6-3|many
CASSYRLNTEAFF
TGTGCCAGCAGTTACAGGTTGAACACTGAAGCTTTCTTT
>TRBJ2-5|NA|TRBV5-1|few
CASSSLHRETQYF
TGCGCCAGCAGCTCGCTTCATAGGGAGACCCAGTACTTC
>TRBJ2-1|NA|TRBV7-9|NA
CASSSGLAGEQFF
TGTGCCAGCAGCTCCGGATTAGCCGGTGAGCAGTTCTTC